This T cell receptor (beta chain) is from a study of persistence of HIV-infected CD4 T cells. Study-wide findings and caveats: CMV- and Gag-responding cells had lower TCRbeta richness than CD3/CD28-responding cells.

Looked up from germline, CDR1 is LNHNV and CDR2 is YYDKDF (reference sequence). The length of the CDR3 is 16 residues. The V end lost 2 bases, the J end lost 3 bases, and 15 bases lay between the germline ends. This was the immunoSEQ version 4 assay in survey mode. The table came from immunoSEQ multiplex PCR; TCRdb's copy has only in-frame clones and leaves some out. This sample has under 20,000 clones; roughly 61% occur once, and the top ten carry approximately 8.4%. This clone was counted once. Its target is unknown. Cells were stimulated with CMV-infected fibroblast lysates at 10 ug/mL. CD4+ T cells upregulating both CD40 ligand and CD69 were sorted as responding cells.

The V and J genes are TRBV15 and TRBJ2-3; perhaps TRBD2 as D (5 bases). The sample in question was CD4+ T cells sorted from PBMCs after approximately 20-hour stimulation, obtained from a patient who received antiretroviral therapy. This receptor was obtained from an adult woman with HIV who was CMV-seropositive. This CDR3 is CATSRNVPGRTDTQYF. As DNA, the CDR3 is TGTGCCACCAGCAGAAATGTCCCGGGGAGAACAGATACGCAGTATTTT.